These T cell receptor beta chains were read from a single sample in a study of Graves' ophthalmopathy and Graves' hyperthyroidism. Each CDR3 protein gets one entry after TCRdb re-called the multiplex PCR reads with MiXCR. The sample shows roughly 400,000 distinct CDR3 sequences, 15% to 20% of them seen only once. The sequenced material came from peripheral blood. The receptors stem from an adult woman with stable Graves' hyperthyroidism. CDR3s include the opening cysteine and the closing phenylalanine or tryptophan. The order of the fields is J gene, V gene, clone size, D gene, CDR3 protein, CDR3 DNA. A D gene is named only where the DNA matches it firmly. Some rows mark clone size as missing; the rest say once, few, many or name a class of expanded clone.

TRBJ2-7	TRBV6-1	-	-	CASRGMGSYEQYF	TGTGCCAGCAGGGGCATGGGGTCCTACGAGCAGTACTTC
TRBJ1-3	TRBV6-5	many	TRBD1	CASSYPGGGGNTIYF	TGTGCCAGCAGTTATCCAGGGGGCGGTGGAAACACCATATATTTT
TRBJ1-1	TRBV2	many	-	CASSTQRLNTEAFF	TGTGCCAGCAGTACGCAGCGTTTGAACACTGAAGCTTTCTTT
TRBJ1-2	TRBV24-1	many	TRBD1	CATSEPTVGQNIYTF	TGTGCCACCAGTGAACCTACCGTGGGACAGAATATCTACACCTTC
TRBJ2-7	TRBV3-1	many	-	CASSHYTDYEQYF	TGTGCCAGCAGCCACTACACGGACTACGAGCAGTACTTC
TRBJ2-2	TRBV15	many	TRBD2	CATSTTGLAGGILTGELFF	TGTGCCACCAGCACAACGGGACTAGCGGGAGGAATCCTCACCGGGGAGCTGTTTTTT
TRBJ2-5	TRBV30	-	-	CAWSGLKKETQYF	TGTGCCTGGAGTGGACTCAAGAAGGAGACCCAGTACTTC
TRBJ2-7	TRBV6-5	-	-	CASSSVGGGPYEQYF	TGTGCCAGCAGTTCCGTCGGTGGGGGACCCTACGAGCAGTACTTC
TRBJ2-5	TRBV6-2/TRBV6-3	many	TRBD1	CASSSWTGTVETQYF	TGTGCCAGCAGTTCGTGGACAGGGACGGTGGAGACCCAGTACTTC
TRBJ2-7	TRBV20-1	many	TRBD2	CSARDPQRGWGEQYF	TGCAGTGCTAGAGACCCCCAGCGGGGCTGGGGAGAGCAGTACTTC
TRBJ2-5	TRBV15	many	-	CATSGDLRETQYF	TGTGCCACCAGCGGGGACCTGAGAGAGACCCAGTACTTC
TRBJ2-2	TRBV9	few	TRBD2	CASSVSGSPTGELFF	TGTGCCAGCAGCGTGAGCGGGAGTCCCACCGGGGAGCTGTTTTTT
TRBJ2-4	TRBV12-5	many	TRBD2	CASSGTTSPIQYF	TGTGCTAGTTCCGGGACTACATCCCCAATCCAGTACTTC
TRBJ1-1	TRBV12-3/TRBV12-4	many	-	CASSLLLNTEAFF	TGTGCCAGCAGTTTACTGTTGAACACTGAAGCTTTCTTT
TRBJ2-5	TRBV20-1	once	TRBD2	CSAREVGGTSGETQYF	TGCAGTGCTAGGGAGGTGGGGGGGACTAGCGGTGAGACCCAGTACTTC